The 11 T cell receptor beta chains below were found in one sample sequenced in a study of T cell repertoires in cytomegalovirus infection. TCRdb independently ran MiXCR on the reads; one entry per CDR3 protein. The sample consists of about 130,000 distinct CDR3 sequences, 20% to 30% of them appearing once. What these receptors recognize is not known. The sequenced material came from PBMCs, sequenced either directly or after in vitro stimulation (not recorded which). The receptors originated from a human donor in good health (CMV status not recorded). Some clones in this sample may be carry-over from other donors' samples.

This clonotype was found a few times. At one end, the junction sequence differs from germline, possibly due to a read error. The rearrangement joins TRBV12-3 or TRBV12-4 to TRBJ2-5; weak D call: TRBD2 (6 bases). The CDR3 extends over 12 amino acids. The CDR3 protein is CASSQEGLATNF. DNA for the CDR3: TGTGCCAGCAGCCAAGAGGGACTGGCTACGAACTTC.

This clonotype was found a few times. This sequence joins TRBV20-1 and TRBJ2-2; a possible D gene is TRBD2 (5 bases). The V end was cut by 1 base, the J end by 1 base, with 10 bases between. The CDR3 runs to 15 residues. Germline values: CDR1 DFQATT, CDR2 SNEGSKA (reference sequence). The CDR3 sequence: CSARVLDLNTGELFF. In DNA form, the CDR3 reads TGCAGTGCTAGAGTCTTGGACTTGAACACCGGGGAGCTGTTTTTT.

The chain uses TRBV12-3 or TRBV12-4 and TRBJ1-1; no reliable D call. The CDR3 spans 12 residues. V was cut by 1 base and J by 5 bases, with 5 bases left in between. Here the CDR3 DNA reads TGTGCCAGCAGTTTAGATGGGACTGAAGCTTTCTTT. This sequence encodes CASSLDGTEAFF.

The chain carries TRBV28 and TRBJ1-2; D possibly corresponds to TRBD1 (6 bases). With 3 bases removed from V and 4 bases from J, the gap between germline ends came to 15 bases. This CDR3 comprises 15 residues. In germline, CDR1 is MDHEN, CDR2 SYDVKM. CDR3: CASSFHPRGPYGYTF. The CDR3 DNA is TGTGCCAGCAGTTTTCACCCCCGGGGGCCCTATGGCTACACCTTC.

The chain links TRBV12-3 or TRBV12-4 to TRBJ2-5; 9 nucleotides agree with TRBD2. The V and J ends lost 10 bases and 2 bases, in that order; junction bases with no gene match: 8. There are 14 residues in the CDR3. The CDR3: CANSSLAGQETQYF. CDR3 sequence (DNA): TGTGCCAACAGCTCGCTAGCGGGACAAGAGACCCAGTACTTC.

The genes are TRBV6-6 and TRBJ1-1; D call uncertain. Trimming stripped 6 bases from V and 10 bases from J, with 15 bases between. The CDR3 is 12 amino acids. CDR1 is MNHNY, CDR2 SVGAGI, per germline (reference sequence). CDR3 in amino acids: CASSQPDPGAFF. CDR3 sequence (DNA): TGTGCCAGCAGCCAGCCTGATCCAGGAGCTTTCTTT.

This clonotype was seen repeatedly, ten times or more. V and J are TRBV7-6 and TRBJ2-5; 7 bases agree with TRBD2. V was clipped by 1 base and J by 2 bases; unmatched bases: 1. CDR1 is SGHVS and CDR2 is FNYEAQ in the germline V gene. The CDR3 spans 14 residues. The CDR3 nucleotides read TGTGCCAGCAGCTTAGAAGCGGGGCAAGAGACCCAGTACTTC. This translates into CASSLEAGQETQYF.

The CDR3 nucleotides are TGTGCCACCAGCAGAGATCCACGGGTAGGGTCGAAGGGAAAACTGTTTTTT. Protein: CATSRDPRVGSKGKLFF. The chain carries TRBV15 and TRBJ1-4; D is ambiguous. CDR3 length: 17 amino acids. Germline CDR1 is LNHNV and CDR2 is YYDKDF (reference sequence). With 0 bases removed from V and 10 bases from J, the gap between germline ends came to 21 bases.

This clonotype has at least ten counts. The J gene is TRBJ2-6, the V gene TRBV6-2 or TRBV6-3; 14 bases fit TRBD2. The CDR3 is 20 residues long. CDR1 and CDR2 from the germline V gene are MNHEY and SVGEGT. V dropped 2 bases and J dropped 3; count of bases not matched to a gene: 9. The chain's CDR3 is CASSYPGTSGRPLGANVLTF. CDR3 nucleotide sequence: TGTGCCAGCAGTTACCCAGGGACTAGCGGGAGACCCCTTGGGGCCAACGTCCTGACTTTC.

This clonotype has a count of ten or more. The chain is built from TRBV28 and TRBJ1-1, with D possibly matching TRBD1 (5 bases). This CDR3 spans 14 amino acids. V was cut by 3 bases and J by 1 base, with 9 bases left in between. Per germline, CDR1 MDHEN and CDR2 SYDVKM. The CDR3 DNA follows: TGTGCCAGCAGTTTTTTGCAGGGGAACACTGAAGCTTTCTTT. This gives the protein CASSFLQGNTEAFF.

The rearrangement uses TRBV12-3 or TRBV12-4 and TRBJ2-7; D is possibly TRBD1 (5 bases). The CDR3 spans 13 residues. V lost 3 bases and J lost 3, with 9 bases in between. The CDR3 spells CASSFGQGYEQYV. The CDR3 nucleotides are TGTGCCAGCAGTTTTGGTCAGGGCTACGAGCAGTACGTC.